A selection of T cell receptor beta chains follows, all from one sample in a study of blood T cell repertoires in COVID-19. Profiled with immunoSEQ multiplex PCR; TCRdb holds only in-frame clones, not every one. Among fewer than 450,000 clones listed, roughly 84% were seen once. The source material was PBMCs or T cells enriched from blood (not recorded which). The receptors were sampled from a woman aged 30 to 39 who had recovered from COVID-19. The CDR3 runs from the conserved cysteine through the conserved F or W. Each record gives: V gene, clone size, J gene, D gene, CDR3 DNA, CDR3 protein. A D gene is named only where the DNA matches it firmly. Part of the rows lack a size; the others show once, few, many or a class for expanded clones.

v_call: TRBV30
clone_size: -
j_call: TRBJ2-2
d_call: -
cdr3_nt: TGTGCCTGGAGTGTAGGGGGAAACTTGAACACCGGGGAGCTGTTTTTT
cdr3_aa: CAWSVGGNLNTGELFF

v_call: TRBV13
clone_size: -
j_call: TRBJ2-5
d_call: TRBD1
cdr3_nt: TGTGCCAGCAGCAAGACAGGGGGCCAAGAGACCCAGTACTTC
cdr3_aa: CASSKTGGQETQYF

v_call: TRBV6-2/TRBV6-3
clone_size: -
j_call: TRBJ1-5
d_call: -
cdr3_nt: TGTGCCAGCAGTTATGTGGGGCAGCCCAGCAATCAGCCCCAGCATTTT
cdr3_aa: CASSYVGQPSNQPQHF

v_call: TRBV7-9
clone_size: -
j_call: TRBJ1-5
d_call: -
cdr3_nt: TGTGCCAGCGCCAATCAGACAGCTCCTAATCAGCCCCAGCATTTT
cdr3_aa: CASANQTAPNQPQHF

v_call: TRBV5-1
clone_size: once
j_call: TRBJ2-7
d_call: -
cdr3_nt: TGCGCCAGCAGCTCCTACGGACACCCCTACGAGCAGTACTTC
cdr3_aa: CASSSYGHPYEQYF

v_call: TRBV3-1/TRBV3-2
clone_size: -
j_call: TRBJ1-2
d_call: TRBD1
cdr3_nt: TGTGCCAGCAGCCAGGGACAGGGGGTTTTCTATGGCTACACCTTC
cdr3_aa: CASSQGQGVFYGYTF

v_call: TRBV2
clone_size: once
j_call: TRBJ2-3
d_call: -
cdr3_nt: TGTGCCAGCAGTTTCAGGCTAGCGACAGATACGCAGTATTTT
cdr3_aa: CASSFRLATDTQYF

v_call: TRBV3-1/TRBV3-2
clone_size: -
j_call: TRBJ1-4
d_call: -
cdr3_nt: TGTGCCAGCAGCCAAGATAGGAGGACGGGTGAAAAACTGTTTTTT
cdr3_aa: CASSQDRRTGEKLFF

v_call: TRBV27
clone_size: -
j_call: TRBJ1-1
d_call: -
cdr3_nt: TGTGCCAGCAGTATCAGACACGGCTTGGGCACTGAAGCTTTCTTT
cdr3_aa: CASSIRHGLGTEAFF

v_call: TRBV19
clone_size: -
j_call: TRBJ2-1
d_call: TRBD2
cdr3_nt: TGTGCCAGTATAGCGGGGGGGCCTAGGAATGAGCAGTTCTTC
cdr3_aa: CASIAGGPRNEQFF

v_call: TRBV3-1/TRBV3-2
clone_size: -
j_call: TRBJ2-7
d_call: TRBD2
cdr3_nt: TGTGCCAGCAGCGGAAAAGCGGGGGGCTTCTCCTACGAGCAGTACTTC
cdr3_aa: CASSGKAGGFSYEQYF

v_call: TRBV28
clone_size: -
j_call: TRBJ2-5
d_call: TRBD1
cdr3_nt: TGTGCCAGCAGGGAGGACCCGGGACAGAAGACCCAGTACTTC
cdr3_aa: CASREDPGQKTQYF

v_call: TRBV7-2
clone_size: -
j_call: TRBJ1-6
d_call: -
cdr3_nt: TGTGCCAGCAGCCCGGGGTCGGGGGTTACCTATAATTCACCCCTCCACTTT
cdr3_aa: CASSPGSGVTYNSPLHF

v_call: TRBV24-1
clone_size: -
j_call: TRBJ2-7
d_call: TRBD1
cdr3_nt: TGTGCCACCAGTGACACGGACAGGGGTCACGAGCAGTACTTC
cdr3_aa: CATSDTDRGHEQYF

v_call: TRBV5-8
clone_size: -
j_call: TRBJ2-5
d_call: -
cdr3_nt: TGTGCCAGCAGCCGGGGACAACCTCAAGAGACCCAGTACTTC
cdr3_aa: CASSRGQPQETQYF

v_call: TRBV4-1
clone_size: -
j_call: TRBJ2-4
d_call: -
cdr3_nt: TGCGCCAGCAGCCACGCGCCAACAGGGAACGGTGGAGCCAAAAACATTCAGTACTTC
cdr3_aa: CASSHAPTGNGGAKNIQYF

v_call: TRBV9
clone_size: -
j_call: TRBJ2-3
d_call: -
cdr3_nt: TGTGCCAGCAGCGTAGAGCCCACTACCAACAGGGCCGGTACGCAGTATTTT
cdr3_aa: CASSVEPTTNRAGTQYF

v_call: TRBV6-8
clone_size: -
j_call: TRBJ2-7
d_call: TRBD2
cdr3_nt: TGTGCCAGCAGTTACTCTCATCCCCTCGGGAGCCGTAGGACTAGCGGGGGACGGTACGAGCAGTACTTC
cdr3_aa: CASSYSHPLGSRRTSGGRYEQYF

v_call: TRBV6-2/TRBV6-3
clone_size: few
j_call: TRBJ1-5
d_call: TRBD1
cdr3_nt: TGTGCCAGCAGTTACGGAGGGGGCGATCAGCCCCAGCATTTT
cdr3_aa: CASSYGGGDQPQHF

v_call: TRBV5-1
clone_size: -
j_call: TRBJ2-5
d_call: -
cdr3_nt: TGCGCCAGCAGCGGAGGGGCAGGGCTCGAGACCCAGTACTTC
cdr3_aa: CASSGGAGLETQYF

v_call: TRBV19
clone_size: -
j_call: TRBJ2-5
d_call: -
cdr3_nt: TGTGCCAGTAGTATCGTGGGGGGCCAAGAGACCCAGTACTTC
cdr3_aa: CASSIVGGQETQYF

v_call: TRBV29-1
clone_size: -
j_call: TRBJ1-2
d_call: TRBD1
cdr3_nt: TGCAGCGTTCCCAGGGGGATAGCTGTAGGCTACACCTTC
cdr3_aa: CSVPRGIAVGYTF

v_call: TRBV28
clone_size: -
j_call: TRBJ1-5
d_call: -
cdr3_nt: TGTGCCAGCAGTCTAGGGGCGGGGAGCAATCAGCCCCAGCATTTT
cdr3_aa: CASSLGAGSNQPQHF

v_call: TRBV19
clone_size: -
j_call: TRBJ1-3
d_call: TRBD1
cdr3_nt: TGTGCCGTAAGGAGACAGGGGGCTGGAAACACCATATATTTT
cdr3_aa: CAVRRQGAGNTIYF

v_call: TRBV28
clone_size: -
j_call: TRBJ2-1
d_call: TRBD2
cdr3_nt: TGTGCCAGCAGTCCCATAGGGAGGGGCCGGCAGTTCTTC
cdr3_aa: CASSPIGRGRQFF

v_call: TRBV12-3/TRBV12-4
clone_size: -
j_call: TRBJ1-2
d_call: -
cdr3_nt: TGTGCCAGCAGTCCAACAGGGTATGGCTACACCTTC
cdr3_aa: CASSPTGYGYTF

v_call: TRBV28
clone_size: -
j_call: TRBJ1-1
d_call: -
cdr3_nt: TGTGCCAGCAGGATTGGAGGGAGCACTGAAGCTTTCTTT
cdr3_aa: CASRIGGSTEAFF

v_call: TRBV18
clone_size: -
j_call: TRBJ2-2
d_call: -
cdr3_nt: TGTGCCAGCTCACCACCGGCCGACACCGGGGAGCTGTTTTTT
cdr3_aa: CASSPPADTGELFF

v_call: TRBV10-2
clone_size: -
j_call: TRBJ2-5
d_call: TRBD2
cdr3_nt: TGCGCCAGCAGTGGGGCGGGGGATCAAGAGACCCAGTACTTC
cdr3_aa: CASSGAGDQETQYF

v_call: TRBV5-4
clone_size: -
j_call: TRBJ2-1
d_call: TRBD2
cdr3_nt: TGTGCCAAATTAGCGGGGGGGATGGCCGTCGGTGAGCAGTTCTTC
cdr3_aa: CAKLAGGMAVGEQFF

v_call: TRBV15
clone_size: -
j_call: TRBJ1-3
d_call: TRBD1
cdr3_nt: TGTGCCACCAGCAGAACAGGGGGTGGAAACACCATATATTTT
cdr3_aa: CATSRTGGGNTIYF

v_call: TRBV19
clone_size: -
j_call: TRBJ2-2
d_call: TRBD2
cdr3_nt: TGTGCCAGTAGTATAGGCGGGGGAACCGGGGAGCTGTTTTTT
cdr3_aa: CASSIGGGTGELFF

v_call: TRBV9
clone_size: once
j_call: TRBJ1-5
d_call: -
cdr3_nt: TGTGCCAGCAGCCCCCCCTTCGGGGGCAATCAGCCCCAGCATTTT
cdr3_aa: CASSPPFGGNQPQHF

v_call: TRBV7-2
clone_size: once
j_call: TRBJ1-1
d_call: TRBD1
cdr3_nt: TGTGCCAGCAGCTTAGCTATTAGACAGGGTGACACTGAAGCTTTCTTT
cdr3_aa: CASSLAIRQGDTEAFF

v_call: TRBV4-1
clone_size: -
j_call: TRBJ2-5
d_call: -
cdr3_nt: TGCGCCAGCAGCCAAGATCACTCTCCGACAGGGACCCAGTACTTC
cdr3_aa: CASSQDHSPTGTQYF

v_call: TRBV7-9
clone_size: -
j_call: TRBJ2-1
d_call: TRBD1
cdr3_nt: TGTGCCAGCAGCCTACAGACAGGGGCAAGCTCCTACAATGAGCAGTTCTTC
cdr3_aa: CASSLQTGASSYNEQFF

v_call: TRBV18
clone_size: few
j_call: TRBJ2-7
d_call: -
cdr3_nt: TGTGCCAGCTCACCCGGTGGACAAGACGAGCAGTACTTC
cdr3_aa: CASSPGGQDEQYF

v_call: TRBV5-1
clone_size: -
j_call: TRBJ2-7
d_call: -
cdr3_nt: TGCGCCAGCAGCTTGCGGGGGAGAACGGACGAGCAGTACTTC
cdr3_aa: CASSLRGRTDEQYF

v_call: TRBV28
clone_size: few
j_call: TRBJ2-7
d_call: TRBD2
cdr3_nt: TGTGCCAGCTGCCCGCGGGGGGACTACTACGAGCAGTACTTC
cdr3_aa: CASCPRGDYYEQYF

v_call: TRBV19
clone_size: -
j_call: TRBJ2-6
d_call: -
cdr3_nt: TGTGCCAGTAGTTCGAAGGGGTTTTCTGGGGCCAACGTCCTGACTTTC
cdr3_aa: CASSSKGFSGANVLTF

v_call: TRBV5-1
clone_size: -
j_call: TRBJ2-5
d_call: -
cdr3_nt: TGCGCCAGCAGCTTGGGGGAGTATCAAGAGACCCAGTACTTC
cdr3_aa: CASSLGEYQETQYF

v_call: TRBV18
clone_size: -
j_call: TRBJ2-2
d_call: TRBD1
cdr3_nt: TGTGCCAGCTCACCACCGGGACAGGTTTCTACCGGGGAGCTGTTTTTT
cdr3_aa: CASSPPGQVSTGELFF

v_call: TRBV28
clone_size: -
j_call: TRBJ1-2
d_call: TRBD1
cdr3_nt: TGTGCCAGCAGTTCTTTTTCAGGGGGCTTGGACTATGGCTACACCTTC
cdr3_aa: CASSSFSGGLDYGYTF

v_call: TRBV29-1
clone_size: -
j_call: TRBJ1-1
d_call: TRBD1
cdr3_nt: TGCAGCGTTGGAGAAGGGGGCGTCACTGAAGCTTTCTTT
cdr3_aa: CSVGEGGVTEAFF

v_call: TRBV27
clone_size: -
j_call: TRBJ1-6
d_call: TRBD1
cdr3_nt: TGTGCCAGCAGTCTGGACAGGGTACATAATTCACCCCTCCACTTT
cdr3_aa: CASSLDRVHNSPLHF

v_call: TRBV12-3/TRBV12-4
clone_size: -
j_call: TRBJ1-4
d_call: -
cdr3_nt: TGTGCCAGCAGTTTGTCAGGGGCAAAACTGTTTTTT
cdr3_aa: CASSLSGAKLFF